This T cell receptor (beta chain) is drawn from a study of CD8 T cells in ankylosing spondylitis. This clonotype was observed a few times. The ends were cut back, 4 bases at V and 3 bases at J, with 8 bases in the middle. This CDR3 is built from 13 residues. The germline V gene has CDR1 SNHLY and CDR2 FYNNEI. One entry per CDR3 protein results from TCRdb running MiXCR on the 5' RACE reads. The sample lists roughly 280,000 distinct CDR3 sequences; around 20% were seen once. The chain employs TRBV2 and TRBJ2-3; a possible D gene is TRBD1 (6 bases). The TCR sequence derives from a male donor with ankylosing spondylitis or in good health (not recorded which). The sequencing input was blood, either unsorted or a sorted T cell fraction (not recorded which). The CDR3 nucleotides are TGTGCCAGCAGTGCCCAGGGGACAGATACGCAGTATTTT. This gives the protein CASSAQGTDTQYF.